These 31 T cell receptor beta chains share one sample of origin, sequenced in a study of blood T cell repertoires in COVID-19. Measured with immunoSEQ multiplex PCR; TCRdb has only the in-frame clones, and not every one. This sample has 200,000 or so clones; roughly 80% occur once, and the top ten carry roughly 2.3%. Material for sequencing was peripheral blood. The receptors shown here come from a woman aged 55-69 years with acute or convalescent COVID-19.

The rearrangement uses TRBV6-5 and TRBJ2-7; tentatively, D is TRBD1 (6 bases). V was pared by 6 bases and J by 1 base, with 13 bases between. Germline lookup yields CDR1 MNHEY and CDR2 SVGAGI. The CDR3 covers 14 residues. The CDR3 sequence: CASRPLGQSYEQYF. The CDR3 nucleotides read TGTGCCAGCAGACCACTAGGACAGTCCTACGAGCAGTACTTC.

Concerning this clone itself: At the DNA level, this CDR3 is encoded by other sequences in the same sample as well. The rearrangement links TRBV5-1 to TRBJ1-1; 8 bases agree with TRBD1. This CDR3 spans 14 amino acids. Germline assignment: CDR1 SGHRS and CDR2 YFSETQ. V trimming: 3 bases; J trimming: 2 bases; junction bases outside the gene matches: 3. In nucleotides, the CDR3 is TGCGCCAGCAGCTCAGGACAGGGAAACACTGAAGCTTTCTTT. Residues: CASSSGQGNTEAFF.

The chain joins TRBV5-8 to TRBJ1-2; no clear D. V lost 0 bases, J lost 8 bases, and 8 bases lay in between. The CDR3 consists of 12 residues. Germline CDR1 and CDR2: SGHTS and YDEGEE. CDR3 sequence: CASSLALRGYTF. The CDR3 bases are TGTGCCAGCAGCTTGGCCCTGAGGGGCTACACCTTC.

The V gene is TRBV14, the J gene TRBJ2-2; 7 positions agree with TRBD1. In germline, CDR1 is SGHDN, CDR2 FVKESK. This CDR3 comprises 16 residues. With 4 bases clipped from V and 7 bases from J, the junction kept 12 bases outside the gene matches. CDR3 sequence: CASSPYLQGVGGELFF. The CDR3 bases are TGTGCCAGCAGCCCTTATCTGCAGGGGGTAGGCGGGGAGCTGTTTTTT.

The chain employs TRBV3-1 (or the pseudogene TRBV3-2) and TRBJ1-6; 9 nucleotides align to TRBD1. The CDR3 is made up of 15 amino acids. Germline lookup yields CDR1 LGHDT and CDR2 YNNKEL (reference sequence). V gave up 7 bases and J gave up 10 bases; unmatched junction bases: 11. CDR3 sequence: CASNRDRVFGSPLHF. In nucleotides, the CDR3 is TGTGCCAGCAACCGGGACAGGGTATTTGGATCACCCCTCCACTTT.

V is TRBV7-2 and J is TRBJ2-7, with a weak D call TRBD2 (5 bases). Germline V gene lookup returns CDR1 SGHTA and CDR2 FQGNSA. The CDR3 loop spans 16 amino acids. Trimming removed 5 bases from V and 6 bases from J, with 23 bases in between. The CDR3 DNA reads as TGTGCCAGCAGCAGCAACTGGGGAGTCGTCACGAGCGAGCAGTACTTC. Translated: CASSSNWGVVTSEQYF. Complete variable domain (other parts from reference TRBV7-2 and TRBJ2-7): GAGVSQSPSNKVTEKGKDVELRCDPISGHTALYWYRQSLGQGLEFLIYFQGNSAPDKSGLPSDRFSAERTGGSVSTLTIQRTQQEDSAVYLCASSSNWGVVTSEQYFGPGTRLTVT.

This chain joins TRBV21-1 and TRBJ1-5; the DNA was not compared with TRBD1, the D call given in the table. TRBV21-1 is an annotated pseudogene. CDR3 size: 18 residues. CDR3 coding DNA: TGTGCCAGCAGCAAGGCAGCCCGACAGAGGTATAGCAATCAGCCCCAGCATTTT. Protein product: CASSKAARQRYSNQPQHF.

The V gene is TRBV15, the J gene TRBJ2-2; the match to TRBD1 covers 8 bases. The J segment lost 4 bases and the V segment lost 5 bases, leaving 9 bases of the junction unmatched. CDR1 and CDR2 from the germline V gene are LNHNV and YYDKDF (reference sequence). CDR3 length: 16 residues. The CDR3 nucleotides are TGTGCCACCAGCGGAAGGGACAGGAGTATCACCGGGGAGCTGTTTTTT. This gives the protein CATSGRDRSITGELFF.

This chain links TRBV7-8 with TRBJ1-1; TRBD1 agrees at 7 bases. This CDR3 comprises 17 residues. CDR1 and CDR2 from the germline V gene are SGHVS and FQNEAQ. The J segment lost 1 base and the V segment lost 5 bases, leaving 13 bases of the junction unmatched. In DNA, the CDR3 is TGTGCCAGCAGCCTAATATATGGCGACAGGGAGAACACTGAAGCTTTCTTT. Translation gives CASSLIYGDRENTEAFF. Full variable domain (remainder filled in from reference TRBV7-8 and TRBJ1-1): GAGVSQSPRYKVAKRGQDVALRCDPISGHVSLFWYQQALGQGPEFLTYFQNEAQLDKSGLPSDRFFAERPEGSVSTLKIQRTQQEDSAVYLCASSLIYGDRENTEAFFGQGTRLTVV.

The chain links TRBV6-2 or TRBV6-3 to TRBJ1-1; D may be TRBD1 (5 bases). Trimming removed 2 bases from V and 4 bases from J, with 17 bases in between. The CDR3 extends over 16 amino acids. Germline CDR1 MNHEY, CDR2 SVGEGT. The CDR3 DNA is TGTGCCAGCAGTTACGATGGCAGGGCGGTAGTCACTGAAGCTTTCTTT. Protein: CASSYDGRAVVTEAFF.

The chain links TRBV6-5 to TRBJ1-3; no definite D call. The CDR3 length is 14 residues. CDR1 is MNHEY and CDR2 is SVGAGI in the germline V gene. Trimming shortened V by 2 bases and J by 4 bases, and 9 bases separated the two germline ends. CDR3 in amino acids: CASSYDSGGNTIYF. The CDR3 coding sequence is TGTGCCAGCAGTTACGATTCAGGAGGAAACACCATATATTTT.

This clone was found once. V and J are TRBV20-1 and TRBJ1-1; perhaps TRBD1 as D (6 bases). Germline lookup yields CDR1 DFQATT and CDR2 SNEGSKA (reference sequence). The CDR3 runs 12 residues. V lost 3 bases to trimming and J lost 4 bases, with 9 bases between them. DNA of the CDR3: TGCAGTGCTAGTGGCAGGGGCACTGAAGCTTTCTTT. Amino acids: CSASGRGTEAFF.

V and J are TRBV6-1 and TRBJ2-5; no reliable D call. The V end was cut by 2 bases, the J end by 5 bases, with 3 bases between. The CDR3 extends over 11 amino acids. Germline V CDR1 and CDR2: MNHNS, SASEGT. CDR3 loop: CASSEQETQYF. The CDR3 bases are TGTGCCAGCAGTGAACAGGAGACCCAGTACTTC.

This clone was seen once. J is TRBJ1-1 and V is TRBV28; D call uncertain. The germline gives CDR1 MDHEN, CDR2 SYDVKM. V was pared by 2 bases and J by 3 bases, with 13 bases between. The length of the CDR3 is 15 residues. The CDR3 protein is CASSLVVNGYTEAFF. The DNA of the CDR3 is TGTGCCAGCAGTTTAGTCGTGAACGGGTACACTGAAGCTTTCTTT.

J is TRBJ2-3 and V is TRBV6-5; possibly TRBD2 for D (6 bases). V lost 7 bases and J lost 2, with 13 bases in between. The CDR3 covers 14 residues. Germline CDR1 MNHEY, CDR2 SVGAGI. This CDR3 is CASTRAGITDTQYF. The CDR3 DNA reads as TGTGCCAGCACTCGGGCGGGGATCACAGATACGCAGTATTTT.

The chain recombines TRBV7-9 with TRBJ1-1; D may be TRBD1 (6 bases). V was clipped by 1 base and J by 3 bases, with 12 bases between them. In germline, CDR1 is SEHNR, CDR2 FQNEAQ (reference sequence). This CDR3 has 15 residues. This CDR3 reads CASSLVQGGDTEAFF. In DNA form, the CDR3 reads TGTGCCAGCAGCTTAGTACAGGGTGGTGACACTGAAGCTTTCTTT.

The sample holds one count of this clone. The chain employs TRBV9 and TRBJ1-3; D is perhaps TRBD1 (6 bases). CDR3 size: 17 residues. CDR1 and CDR2 (germline): SGDLS, YYNGEE. The V and J ends lost 2 bases and 3 bases respectively, with 18 bases between them. CDR3 residues: CASSVKPTGTFGNTIYF. In DNA, the CDR3 is TGTGCCAGCAGCGTGAAACCAACAGGGACCTTTGGAAACACCATATATTTT.

The genes are TRBV2 and TRBJ2-4; D possibly corresponds to TRBD1 (6 bases). In germline, CDR1 is SNHLY, CDR2 FYNNEI. V dropped 4 bases and J dropped 0 bases, with 10 bases sitting between them. The CDR3 consists of 15 residues. CDR3: CASSGVGGAKNIQYF. The CDR3, as DNA: TGTGCCAGCAGTGGGGTAGGGGGAGCCAAAAACATTCAGTACTTC.

A few counts support this clone. This chain links TRBV18 with TRBJ2-1, with 10 bases matching TRBD2. This CDR3 has 16 residues. After removal of 3 bases from V and 1 base from J, the junction contained 3 bases not matched to a gene. The germline gives CDR1 KGHSH, CDR2 LQKENI. The CDR3 region is CASSPSGGVSYNEQFF. CDR3 DNA: TGTGCCAGCTCACCGAGCGGGGGGGTTTCCTACAATGAGCAGTTCTTC.

This chain uses TRBV5-1 with TRBJ2-1, with 7 bases that match TRBD1. The CDR3 extends over 17 amino acids. The J segment lost 6 bases and the V segment lost 2 bases, leaving 14 bases of the junction unmatched. Germline V gives CDR1 SGHRS, CDR2 YFSETQ. Here the CDR3 reads CASSFGLRGGGGNEQFF. CDR3 in DNA: TGCGCCAGCAGCTTCGGATTGAGAGGGGGCGGTGGCAATGAGCAGTTCTTC.

The chain combines TRBV2 with TRBJ1-6; 9 nucleotides agree with TRBD1. Germline V gives CDR1 SNHLY, CDR2 FYNNEI. The CDR3 loop spans 14 amino acids. Trimming took 6 bases from V and 10 from J; bases not matched to a gene: 7. CDR3 coding DNA: TGTGCCAGCAGCGCCGGGACAGGGATATCACCCCTCCACTTT. Translation gives CASSAGTGISPLHF.

The chain combines TRBV7-2 with TRBJ2-7; D is possibly TRBD1 (6 bases). Per germline, CDR1 SGHTA and CDR2 FQGNSA. This CDR3 has 12 residues. V lost 6 bases, J lost 2 bases, and 8 bases lay in between. DNA of the CDR3: TGTGCCAGCAGACGGGACACCTACGAGCAGTACTTC. As protein: CASRRDTYEQYF.

With respect to this clone: This sample also contains other DNA sequences that code for the same CDR3. The J gene is TRBJ1-1, the V gene TRBV12-3 or TRBV12-4; D not certain. Trimming took 1 base from V and 1 from J, leaving 4 bases between them. The CDR3 loop spans 13 amino acids. The CDR3, as DNA: TGTGCCAGCAGTTTAGTGAGGAACACTGAAGCTTTCTTT. This gives the protein CASSLVRNTEAFF.

In DNA, the CDR3 is TGTGCCAGCAGTGAATGGACAGTCAGGATTAAGCGGGGGGCCAGAGATACGCAGTATTTT. This codes for CASSEWTVRIKRGARDTQYF. The chain combines TRBV6-1 with TRBJ2-3, with TRBD2 matching 9 bases. CDR1 is MNHNS and CDR2 is SASEGT in the germline V gene. The trim removed 2 bases at V and 5 bases at J, leaving 20 bases unmatched. The CDR3 is 20 amino acids.

V and J are TRBV6-1 and TRBJ1-6, with 10 bases lining up with TRBD1. The CDR3 contains 16 residues. The trim removed 4 bases at V and 7 bases at J, leaving 7 bases unmatched. The V gene's germline CDR1 is MNHNS and CDR2 SASEGT. The DNA for the CDR3 is TGTGCCAGCAGTGGACAGGGGGCGACAGGGAATTCACCCCTCCACTTT. It encodes CASSGQGATGNSPLHF.

The CDR3 nucleotides are TGTGCCAGCAGCTTGAGGGAATTGGAAAAACTGTTTTTT. Its protein product is CASSLRELEKLFF. The chain combines TRBV7-9 with TRBJ1-4; D ambiguous. This CDR3 is built from 13 residues. The ends were cut back, 3 bases at V and 8 bases at J, with 10 bases in the middle. CDR1 and CDR2 from the germline V gene are SEHNR and FQNEAQ (reference sequence).

The chain couples TRBV13 to TRBJ1-2; D is perhaps TRBD1 (5 bases). Germline assignment: CDR1 PRHDT and CDR2 FYEKMQ (reference sequence). The CDR3 sequence is 15 residues long. V was shortened by 0 bases and J by 5 bases, with 13 bases between the two germline ends. CDR3 protein: CASSLGTVTRYGYTF. The CDR3 coding sequence is TGTGCCAGCAGCTTAGGGACAGTTACGAGGTATGGCTACACCTTC.

Concerning this clone: The germline gene is not matched at one end of the junction; a read error may be the cause. The chain joins TRBV7-7 to TRBJ2-5, with TRBD1 matching 7 bases. The germline V gene has CDR1 SSHAT and CDR2 FNYEAQ (reference sequence). The CDR3 sequence is 14 residues long. CDR3 coding DNA: TGTGCTAGCAGCTCCGGGACAGCCGCGGGGACCCAGTACTTC. Translation: CASSSGTAAGTQYF.

The CDR3 reads CSALQGWKTEAFF. CDR3 coding DNA: TGCAGCGCACTACAGGGGTGGAAAACTGAAGCTTTCTTT. This chain connects TRBV29-1 to TRBJ1-1; 7 nucleotides align to TRBD1. V lost 7 bases, J lost 5 bases, and 10 bases stayed unmatched. Germline loops: CDR1 SQVTM, CDR2 ANQGSEA. The CDR3 spans 13 residues.

The chain has TRBV6-2 or TRBV6-3 and TRBJ2-2; 11 bases map to TRBD2. V lost 2 bases, J lost 4 bases, and 12 bases stayed unmatched. The CDR3 loop spans 19 amino acids. CDR1 is MNHEY and CDR2 is SVGEGT in the germline V gene. DNA of the CDR3: TGTGCCAGCAGTTACGTGGGTACTAGCGGGGGCCTCAGCACCGGGGAGCTGTTTTTT. It codes for CASSYVGTSGGLSTGELFF.

The chain is built from TRBV30 and TRBJ1-4; D is uncertain. Trimming cost V 1 base and J 10 bases, with 16 bases left between them. The CDR3 contains 14 residues. The V gene's germline CDR1 is GTSNPN and CDR2 SVGIG (reference sequence). CDR3 in DNA: TGTGCCTGGAGTGGAACAAACCGAGCAGGAAAACTGTTTTTT. This gives the protein CAWSGTNRAGKLFF.